Each of the 5 T cell receptor beta chains below was sequenced from the same sample in a study of blood T cell repertoires in COVID-19. Sequencing was performed with immunoSEQ multiplex PCR; in TCRdb, only in-frame clones are kept and a portion is missing. In the table there are roughly 100,000 clones, 87% of which are singletons. Sequencing was performed on peripheral blood. The receptors stem from a man aged 50 to 59 in a cohort sampled during active COVID-19.

The gene calls are TRBV4-3 and TRBJ1-1, with TRBD1 as a possible D gene (5 bases). Trimming cost V 0 bases and J 4 bases, with 12 bases left between them. The V gene's germline CDR1 is LGHNA and CDR2 YSLEER. The CDR3 totals 15 residues. Here the CDR3 reads CASSQEAGIATEAFF. The CDR3 coding sequence is TGCGCCAGCAGCCAAGAGGCAGGGATCGCCACTGAAGCTTTCTTT.

The chain is built from TRBV29-1 and TRBJ2-1; TRBD2 matches at 8 bases. Per germline, CDR1 SQVTM and CDR2 ANQGSEA. This CDR3 is built from 14 residues. The V gene end was trimmed by 4 bases and the J gene end by 2 bases; junction bases not matched to a gene: 4. In nucleotides, the CDR3 is TGCAGCGTTGCGTTGCGGGGGGCCTACAATGAGCAGTTCTTC. Its translation: CSVALRGAYNEQFF.

The chain employs TRBV6-5 and TRBJ2-7, with D perhaps TRBD2 (5 bases). The CDR3 is made up of 13 amino acids. With 5 bases removed from V and 4 bases from J, the gap between germline ends came to 12 bases. Germline CDR1 MNHEY, CDR2 SVGAGI. The CDR3 spells CASSPAGVYEQYF. The CDR3 nucleotides are TGTGCCAGCAGTCCCGCCGGGGTTTACGAGCAGTACTTC.

The CDR3 DNA is TGTGCCAGCAGCACTATTAGGAGCTCCTACAATGAGCAGTTCTTC. Translation: CASSTIRSSYNEQFF. This chain links TRBV27 with TRBJ2-1; D uncertain. Germline V gene sequence: CDR1 MNHEY, CDR2 SMNVEV (reference sequence). V dropped 6 bases and J dropped 0 bases, with 12 bases sitting between them. CDR3 size: 15 residues.

The J gene is TRBJ2-6, the V gene TRBV18, with a tentative D call TRBD1 (5 bases). The CDR3 spans 15 residues. The V and J ends lost 3 bases and 2 bases respectively, with 8 bases between them. Per the germline V gene, CDR1 is KGHSH and CDR2 is LQKENI. CDR3 in amino acids: CASSPTDTGANVLTF. CDR3 DNA: TGTGCCAGCTCACCGACAGATACTGGGGCCAACGTCCTGACTTTC.